The clone carrying this T cell receptor beta chain was counted only a few times. Antigen: not known. The data derive from a study of T cell repertoires in cytomegalovirus infection. The overall study: Matching HLA type, along with CMV infection, was indicated by public TCR beta signatures. The study, taken as a whole, reports: Dominating the ex vivo response were TCR beta clonotypes that were CMV-specific and HLA-C-restricted. CMV carriers having the relevant HLA were flagged by cumulative public TCR beta family frequency.

Germline values: CDR1 MNHEY, CDR2 SVGAGI. Trimming took off 0 bases at V and 6 bases at J, with 19 bases between the two ends. The CDR3 contains 17 residues. Using its own MiXCR run on the reads, TCRdb lists one record per CDR3 protein. The sample has under 600,000 distinct CDR3 sequences, 16% seen once. Sequencing was done on a sample of CD8+ T cells from PBMCs. The origin of this receptor is a human donor in good health (CMV status not recorded). Some clones in this sample may be carry-over from other donors' samples. The chain employs TRBV6-5 and TRBJ2-3; D possibly corresponds to TRBD2 (7 bases). DNA for the CDR3: TGTGCCAGCAGTTACTCGACTGCCCTAGGGGGGGGTGATACGCAGTATTTT. Translation gives CASSYSTALGGGDTQYF.